This T cell receptor (beta chain) was profiled in a study of cytomegalovirus exposure and HLA in healthy donors. General study points: Among TCR beta chains, those listed as cytomegalovirus-associated numbered over 150.

The validation cohort, a group of around 130 subjects, included the donors and was separate from the approximately 680-subject first cohort. In this sample, this clone turned up once. The antigen is not known. Data came from immunoSEQ multiplex PCR; TCRdb stores just in-frame clones and leaves some out. This table has fewer than 250,000 clones, around 87% appearing once. The sequenced sample consisted of PBMCs. The sequence derives from a woman in her late teens or twenties in good health and CMV-seropositive.

CDR3 DNA sequence: TGCGCCAGCAGCCCCGGACTGGTTGAGCAGTTCTTC. Its protein is CASSPGLVEQFF. This chain connects TRBV10-1 to TRBJ2-1; tentatively, D is TRBD2 (5 bases). CDR3 length: 12 amino acids. V was cut by 6 bases and J by 9 bases, with 12 bases left in between. CDR1 and CDR2 from the germline V gene are WNHNN and SYGVQD (reference sequence).